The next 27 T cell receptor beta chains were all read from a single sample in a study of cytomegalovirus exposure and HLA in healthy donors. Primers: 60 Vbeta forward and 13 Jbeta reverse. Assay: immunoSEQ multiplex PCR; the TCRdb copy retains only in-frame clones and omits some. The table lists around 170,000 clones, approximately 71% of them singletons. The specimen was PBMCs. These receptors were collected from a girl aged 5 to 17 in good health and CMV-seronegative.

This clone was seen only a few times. CDR3: CASSPPSDTQYF. The CDR3 bases are TGCGCCAGCAGCCCCCCATCCGATACGCAGTATTTT. This sequence joins TRBV5-1 and TRBJ2-3; no reliable D call. V was shortened by 4 bases and J by 6 bases, with 9 bases between the two germline ends. Germline-derived CDR1 and CDR2 are SGHRS and YFSETQ. The CDR3 has 12 amino acids.

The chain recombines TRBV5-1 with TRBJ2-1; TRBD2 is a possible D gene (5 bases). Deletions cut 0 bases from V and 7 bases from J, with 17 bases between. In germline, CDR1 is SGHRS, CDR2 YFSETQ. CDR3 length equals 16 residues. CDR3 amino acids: CASSLVDLRSGNEQFF. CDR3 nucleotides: TGCGCCAGCAGCTTGGTTGATCTAAGATCGGGGAATGAGCAGTTCTTC.

Written as DNA, the CDR3 is TGTGCCAGCAGCTATGCACAGGGGGCACATGGCTACACCTTC. Translated: CASSYAQGAHGYTF. The chain employs TRBV7-2 and TRBJ1-2; TRBD1 agrees at 9 bases. V dropped 4 bases and J dropped 6; count of bases not matched to a gene: 6. From germline, CDR1 is SGHTA and CDR2 FQGNSA. This CDR3 has 14 amino acids.

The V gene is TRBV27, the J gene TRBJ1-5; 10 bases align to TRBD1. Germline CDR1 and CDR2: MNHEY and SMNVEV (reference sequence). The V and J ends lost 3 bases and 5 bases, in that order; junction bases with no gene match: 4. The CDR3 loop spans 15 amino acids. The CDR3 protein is CASSFTGTGDQPQHF. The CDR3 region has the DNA TGTGCCAGCAGTTTCACCGGGACAGGGGATCAGCCCCAGCATTTT.

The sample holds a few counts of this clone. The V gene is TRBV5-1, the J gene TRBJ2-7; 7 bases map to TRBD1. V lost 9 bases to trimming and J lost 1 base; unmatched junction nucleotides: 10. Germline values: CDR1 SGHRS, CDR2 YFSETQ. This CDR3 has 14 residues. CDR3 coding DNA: TGCGCCACTTCGACAGGGAGTTCGTCCTACGAGCAGTACTTC. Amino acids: CATSTGSSSYEQYF. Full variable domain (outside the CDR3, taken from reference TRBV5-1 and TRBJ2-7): KAGVTQTPRYLIKTRGQQVTLSCSPISGHRSVSWYQQTPGQGLQFLFEYFSETQRNKGNFPGRFSGRQFSNSRSEMNVSTLELGDSALYLCATSTGSSSYEQYFGPGTRLTVT.

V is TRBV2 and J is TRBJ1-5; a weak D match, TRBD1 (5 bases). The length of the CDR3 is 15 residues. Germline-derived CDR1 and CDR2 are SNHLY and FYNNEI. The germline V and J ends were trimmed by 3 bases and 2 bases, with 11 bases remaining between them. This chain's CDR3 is CASSEQGLGNQPQHF. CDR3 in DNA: TGTGCCAGCAGTGAGCAGGGCTTGGGCAATCAGCCCCAGCATTTT. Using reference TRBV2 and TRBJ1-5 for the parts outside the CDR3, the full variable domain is EPEVTQTPSHQVTQMGQEVILRCVPISNHLYFYWYRQILGQKVEFLVSFYNNEISEKSEIFDDQFSVERPDGSNFTLKIRSTKLEDSAMYFCASSEQGLGNQPQHFGDGTRLSIL.

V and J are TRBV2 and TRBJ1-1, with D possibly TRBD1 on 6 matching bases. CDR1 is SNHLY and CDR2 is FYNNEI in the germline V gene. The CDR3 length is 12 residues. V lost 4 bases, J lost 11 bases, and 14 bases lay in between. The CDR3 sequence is CASSGTAPSAFF. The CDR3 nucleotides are TGTGCCAGCAGTGGGACAGCACCTTCCGCTTTCTTT. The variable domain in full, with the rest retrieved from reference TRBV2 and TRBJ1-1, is EPEVTQTPSHQVTQMGQEVILRCVPISNHLYFYWYRQILGQKVEFLVSFYNNEISEKSEIFDDQFSVERPDGSNFTLKIRSTKLEDSAMYFCASSGTAPSAFFGQGTRLTVV.

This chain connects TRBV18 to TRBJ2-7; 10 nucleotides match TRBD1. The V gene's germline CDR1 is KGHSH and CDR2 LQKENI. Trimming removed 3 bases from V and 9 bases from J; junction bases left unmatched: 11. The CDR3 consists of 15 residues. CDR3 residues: CASSPGTGAARGQYF. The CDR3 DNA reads TGTGCCAGCTCACCGGGGACAGGGGCCGCTCGAGGGCAGTACTTC.

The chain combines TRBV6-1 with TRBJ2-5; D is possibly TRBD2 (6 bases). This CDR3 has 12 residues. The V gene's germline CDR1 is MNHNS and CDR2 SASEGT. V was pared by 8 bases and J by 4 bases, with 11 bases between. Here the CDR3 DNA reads TGTGCCAGCGCATGGGGAGGAGAGACCCAGTACTTC. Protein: CASAWGGETQYF.

The CDR3 DNA is TGTGCCCAGCAACTAGAAGCATCCTACGAGCAGTACTTC. It encodes CAQQLEASYEQYF. The chain has TRBV2 and TRBJ2-7; tentative D call: TRBD2 (5 bases). The V gene's germline CDR1 is SNHLY and CDR2 FYNNEI. Trimming stripped 11 bases from V and 1 base from J, with 15 bases between. CDR3 length equals 13 residues.

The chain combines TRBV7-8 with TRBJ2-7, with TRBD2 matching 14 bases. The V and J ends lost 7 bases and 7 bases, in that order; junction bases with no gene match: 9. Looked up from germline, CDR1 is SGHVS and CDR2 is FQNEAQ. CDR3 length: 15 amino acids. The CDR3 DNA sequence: TGTGCCAGCAACCCCGGGACTAGCGGGGGTAGGGAGCAGTACTTC. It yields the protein CASNPGTSGGREQYF.

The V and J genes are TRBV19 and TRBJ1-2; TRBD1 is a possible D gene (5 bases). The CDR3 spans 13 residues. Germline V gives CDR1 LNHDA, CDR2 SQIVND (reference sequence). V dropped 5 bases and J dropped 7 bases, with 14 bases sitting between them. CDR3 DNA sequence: TGTGCCAGTAGTTTCACCAGGGAGGGTGGCTACACCTTC. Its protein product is CASSFTREGGYTF. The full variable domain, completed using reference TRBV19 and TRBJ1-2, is DGGITQSPKYLFRKEGQNVTLSCEQNLNHDAMYWYRQDPGQGLRLIYYSQIVNDFQKGDIAEGYSVSREKKESFPLTVTSAQKNPTAFYLCASSFTREGGYTFGSGTRLTVV.

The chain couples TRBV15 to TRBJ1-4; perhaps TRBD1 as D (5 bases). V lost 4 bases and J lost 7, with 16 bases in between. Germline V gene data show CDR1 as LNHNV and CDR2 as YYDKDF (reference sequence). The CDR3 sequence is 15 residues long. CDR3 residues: CATSTGRAGGEKLFF. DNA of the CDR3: TGTGCCACCAGCACTGGCAGGGCGGGGGGTGAAAAACTGTTTTTT.

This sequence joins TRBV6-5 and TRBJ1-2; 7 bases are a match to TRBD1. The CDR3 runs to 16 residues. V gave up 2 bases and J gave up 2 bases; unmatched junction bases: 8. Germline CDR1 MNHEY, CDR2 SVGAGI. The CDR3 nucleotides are TGTGCCAGCAGTTACCAACCCATGACAGGGAACTATGGCTACACCTTC. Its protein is CASSYQPMTGNYGYTF.

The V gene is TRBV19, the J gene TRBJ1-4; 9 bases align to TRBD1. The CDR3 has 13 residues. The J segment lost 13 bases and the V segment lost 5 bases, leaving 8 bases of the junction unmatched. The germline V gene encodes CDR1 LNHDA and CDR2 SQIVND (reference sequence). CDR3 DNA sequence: TGTGCCAGTAGTGTCGGACAGGGGCAGGTACTGTTTTTT. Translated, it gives CASSVGQGQVLFF.

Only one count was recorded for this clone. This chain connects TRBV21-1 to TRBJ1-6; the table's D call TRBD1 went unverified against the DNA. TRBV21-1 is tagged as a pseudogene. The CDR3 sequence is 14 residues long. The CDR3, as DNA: TGTGCCAGCAGCACGGGACAGGGAAATTCACCCCTCCACTTT. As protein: CASSTGQGNSPLHF.

CDR3 loop: CASGGAITEAFF. In DNA form, the CDR3 reads TGTGCCAGCGGAGGGGCGATCACTGAAGCTTTCTTT. The V call is TRBV7-9, the J call TRBJ1-1; tentative D call: TRBD1 (5 bases). This CDR3 comprises 12 residues. V dropped 8 bases and J dropped 4 bases, with 11 bases sitting between them. Looked up from germline, CDR1 is SEHNR and CDR2 is FQNEAQ (reference sequence). The full variable domain, its missing parts supplied by reference TRBV7-9 and TRBJ1-1, is DTGVSQNPRHKITKRGQNVTFRCDPISEHNRLYWYRQTLGQGPEFLTYFQNEAQLEKSRLLSDRFSAERPKGSFSTLEIQRTEQGDSAMYLCASGGAITEAFFGQGTRLTVV.

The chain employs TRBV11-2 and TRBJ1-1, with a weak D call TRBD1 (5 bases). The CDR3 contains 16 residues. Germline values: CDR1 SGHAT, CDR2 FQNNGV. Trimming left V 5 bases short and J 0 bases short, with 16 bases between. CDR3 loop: CASSPIPGGLNTEAFF. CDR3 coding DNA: TGTGCCAGCAGCCCCATCCCGGGGGGATTGAACACTGAAGCTTTCTTT.

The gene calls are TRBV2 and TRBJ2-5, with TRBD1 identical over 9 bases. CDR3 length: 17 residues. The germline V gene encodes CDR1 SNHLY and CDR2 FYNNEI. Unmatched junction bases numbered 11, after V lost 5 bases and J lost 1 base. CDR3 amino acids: CASSLSTGGGPQETQYF. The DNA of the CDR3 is TGTGCCAGCAGTTTATCGACAGGGGGGGGCCCCCAAGAGACCCAGTACTTC.

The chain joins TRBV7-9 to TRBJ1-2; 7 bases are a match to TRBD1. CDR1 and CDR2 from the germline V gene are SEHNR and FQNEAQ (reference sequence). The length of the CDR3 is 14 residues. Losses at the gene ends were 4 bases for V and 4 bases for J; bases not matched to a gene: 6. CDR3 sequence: CASSYGTAVYGYTF. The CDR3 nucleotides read TGTGCCAGCAGCTACGGGACAGCAGTCTATGGCTACACCTTC. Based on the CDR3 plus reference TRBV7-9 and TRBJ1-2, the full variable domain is DTGVSQNPRHKITKRGQNVTFRCDPISEHNRLYWYRQTLGQGPEFLTYFQNEAQLEKSRLLSDRFSAERPKGSFSTLEIQRTEQGDSAMYLCASSYGTAVYGYTFGSGTRLTVV.

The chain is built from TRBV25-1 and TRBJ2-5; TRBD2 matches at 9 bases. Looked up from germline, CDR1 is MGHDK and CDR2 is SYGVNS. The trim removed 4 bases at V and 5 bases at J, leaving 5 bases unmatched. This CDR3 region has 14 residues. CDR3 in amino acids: CASSGGGEWETQYF. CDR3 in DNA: TGTGCCAGCAGTGGCGGGGGGGAGTGGGAGACCCAGTACTTC. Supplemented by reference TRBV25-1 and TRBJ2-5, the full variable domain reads EADIYQTPRYLVIGTGKKITLECSQTMGHDKMYWYQQDPGMELHLIHYSYGVNSTEKGDLSSESTVSRIRTEHFPLTLESARPSHTSQYLCASSGGGEWETQYFGPGTRLLVL.

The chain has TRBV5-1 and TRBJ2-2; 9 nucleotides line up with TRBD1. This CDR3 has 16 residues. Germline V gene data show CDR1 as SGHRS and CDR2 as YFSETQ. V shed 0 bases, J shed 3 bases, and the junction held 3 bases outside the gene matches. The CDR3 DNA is TGCGCCAGCAGCTTGGGGGGACAGGGATACACCGGGGAGCTGTTTTTT. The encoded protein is CASSLGGQGYTGELFF.

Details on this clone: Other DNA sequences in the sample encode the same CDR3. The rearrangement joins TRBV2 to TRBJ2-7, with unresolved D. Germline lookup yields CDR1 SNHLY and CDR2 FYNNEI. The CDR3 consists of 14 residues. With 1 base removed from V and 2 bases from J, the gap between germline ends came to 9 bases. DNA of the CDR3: TGTGCCAGCAGTGAAGTCCCTTTCCCCTACGAGCAGTACTTC. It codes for CASSEVPFPYEQYF. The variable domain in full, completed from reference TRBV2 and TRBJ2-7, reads EPEVTQTPSHQVTQMGQEVILRCVPISNHLYFYWYRQILGQKVEFLVSFYNNEISEKSEIFDDQFSVERPDGSNFTLKIRSTKLEDSAMYFCASSEVPFPYEQYFGPGTRLTVT.

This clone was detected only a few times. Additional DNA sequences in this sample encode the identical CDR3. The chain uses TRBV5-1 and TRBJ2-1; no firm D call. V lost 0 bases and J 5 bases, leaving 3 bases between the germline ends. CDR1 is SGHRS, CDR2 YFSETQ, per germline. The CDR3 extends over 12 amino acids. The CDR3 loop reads CASSLADNEQFF. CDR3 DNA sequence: TGCGCCAGCAGCTTGGCTGACAATGAGCAGTTCTTC.

CDR3 residues: CASSLLEVHEQFF. The CDR3 nucleotides read TGTGCCAGCAGCTTACTAGAGGTTCATGAGCAGTTCTTC. The V and J genes are TRBV13 and TRBJ2-1; no definite D call. The germline V and J ends were trimmed by 2 bases and 8 bases, with 10 bases remaining between them. This CDR3 region has 13 residues. CDR1 is PRHDT and CDR2 is FYEKMQ in the germline V gene (reference sequence).

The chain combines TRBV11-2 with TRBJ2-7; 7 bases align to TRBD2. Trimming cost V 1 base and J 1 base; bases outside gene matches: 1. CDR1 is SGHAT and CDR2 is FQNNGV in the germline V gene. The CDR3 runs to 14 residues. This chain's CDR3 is CASSLVRGSYEQYF. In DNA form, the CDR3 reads TGTGCCAGCAGCTTAGTGCGGGGGTCCTACGAGCAGTACTTC.

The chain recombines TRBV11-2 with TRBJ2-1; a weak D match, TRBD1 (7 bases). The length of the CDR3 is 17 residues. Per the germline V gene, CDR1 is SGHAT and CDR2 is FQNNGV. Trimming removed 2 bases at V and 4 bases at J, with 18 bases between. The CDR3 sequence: CASSLRAGQNVYNEQFF. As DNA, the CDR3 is TGTGCCAGCAGCTTAAGGGCGGGACAGAACGTATACAATGAGCAGTTCTTC. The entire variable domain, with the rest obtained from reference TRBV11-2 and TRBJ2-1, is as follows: EAGVAQSPRYKIIEKRQSVAFWCNPISGHATLYWYQQILGQGPKLLIQFQNNGVVDDSQLPKDRFSAERLKGVDSTLKIQPAKLEDSAVYLCASSLRAGQNVYNEQFFGPGTRLTVL.